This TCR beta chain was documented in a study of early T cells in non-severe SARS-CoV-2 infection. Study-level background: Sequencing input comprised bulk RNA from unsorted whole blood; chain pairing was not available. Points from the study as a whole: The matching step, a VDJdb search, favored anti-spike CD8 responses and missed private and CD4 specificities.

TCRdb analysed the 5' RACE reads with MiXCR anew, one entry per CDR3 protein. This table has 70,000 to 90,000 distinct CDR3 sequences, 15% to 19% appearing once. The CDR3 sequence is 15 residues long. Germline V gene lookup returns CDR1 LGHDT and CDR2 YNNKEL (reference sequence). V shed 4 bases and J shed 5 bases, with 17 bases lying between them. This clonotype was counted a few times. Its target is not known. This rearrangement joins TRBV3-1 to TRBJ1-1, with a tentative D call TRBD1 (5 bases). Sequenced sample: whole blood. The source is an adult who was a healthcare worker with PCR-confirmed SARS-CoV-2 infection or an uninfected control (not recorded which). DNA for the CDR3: TGTGCCAGCAGCCTTGCCGGGGGGGTAGGGACTGAAGCTTTCTTT. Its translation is CASSLAGGVGTEAFF. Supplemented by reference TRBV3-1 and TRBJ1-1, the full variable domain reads DTAVSQTPKYLVTQMGNDKSIKCEQNLGHDTMYWYKQDSKKFLKIMFSYNNKELIINETVPNRFSPKSPDKAHLNLHINSLELGDSAVYFCASSLAGGVGTEAFFGQGTRLTVV.